The 27 T cell receptor beta chains below were found in one sample sequenced in a study of blood T cell repertoires in COVID-19. Repertoires were generated with immunoSEQ multiplex PCR, while TCRdb's copy carries only in-frame clones and drops some. The sample contains around 280,000 clones, 87% of which appear only once. What was sequenced was PBMCs or T cells enriched from blood (not recorded which). These receptors were taken from a woman aged 40-49 years who had recovered from COVID-19.

The J gene is TRBJ2-3, the V gene TRBV30; a possible D gene is TRBD1 (5 bases). Trimming removed 0 bases from V and 4 bases from J, with 11 bases in between. CDR1 and CDR2 from the germline V gene are GTSNPN and SVGIG (reference sequence). This CDR3 comprises 14 residues. This CDR3 is CAWSVGQGADTQYF. In nucleotides, the CDR3 is TGTGCCTGGAGTGTGGGGCAGGGCGCAGATACGCAGTATTTT.

The table lists this clone with a count of one. V is TRBV7-9 and J is TRBJ2-2, with D possibly matching TRBD2 (6 bases). The CDR3 consists of 13 residues. Germline CDR1 and CDR2: SEHNR and FQNEAQ (reference sequence). Trimming stripped 4 bases from V and 5 bases from J, with 8 bases between. The CDR3 loop reads CASSSRGTGELFF. In DNA, the CDR3 is TGTGCCAGCAGCTCTCGGGGGACCGGGGAGCTGTTTTTT. The variable domain in full, with the rest retrieved from reference TRBV7-9 and TRBJ2-2, is DTGVSQNPRHKITKRGQNVTFRCDPISEHNRLYWYRQTLGQGPEFLTYFQNEAQLEKSRLLSDRFSAERPKGSFSTLEIQRTEQGDSAMYLCASSSRGTGELFFGEGSRLTVL.

J is TRBJ2-5 and V is TRBV24-1; 10 positions match TRBD2. The CDR3 is made up of 16 amino acids. CDR1 KGHDR and CDR2 SFDVKD come from the germline V gene. V lost 4 bases to trimming and J lost 5 bases; unmatched junction nucleotides: 9. The CDR3 region has the DNA TGTGCCACCAGTGACCCCCTAGCGGGAGACGTGGAGACCCAGTACTTC. This encodes CATSDPLAGDVETQYF.

V usage is TRBV7-9 and J usage is TRBJ1-5; unclear D gene. This CDR3 has 17 amino acids. Germline loops: CDR1 SEHNR, CDR2 FQNEAQ (reference sequence). The ends were cut back, 5 bases at V and 0 bases at J, with 17 bases in the middle. CDR3 bases: TGTGCCAGCAGCCGGAGACCCTTCCCTAATAGCAATCAGCCCCAGCATTTT. Translation gives CASSRRPFPNSNQPQHF.

This chain uses TRBV7-9 with TRBJ2-3; 16 bases align to TRBD2. The trim removed 4 bases at V and 2 bases at J, leaving 3 bases unmatched. This CDR3 spans 17 amino acids. Germline assignment: CDR1 SEHNR and CDR2 FQNEAQ (reference sequence). The CDR3 reads CASSWGTSGRATDTQYF. The CDR3 DNA reads TGTGCCAGCAGCTGGGGGACTAGCGGGAGGGCCACAGATACGCAGTATTTT.

The V call is TRBV28, the J call TRBJ2-7; D possibly corresponds to TRBD2 (6 bases). CDR3 length: 18 amino acids. V lost 2 bases to trimming and J lost 2 bases, with 22 bases between them. Germline loops: CDR1 MDHEN, CDR2 SYDVKM. CDR3 sequence: CASSLRAAGPTGAYEQYF. CDR3 in DNA: TGTGCCAGCAGTTTAAGGGCGGCAGGGCCCACGGGGGCCTACGAGCAGTACTTC. Full variable domain (missing parts from reference TRBV28 and TRBJ2-7): DVKVTQSSRYLVKRTGEKVFLECVQDMDHENMFWYRQDPGLGLRLIYFSYDVKMKEKGDIPEGYSVSREKKERFSLILESASTNQTSMYLCASSLRAAGPTGAYEQYFGPGTRLTVT.

This chain links TRBV30 with TRBJ1-2; 10 nucleotides line up with TRBD1. Germline values: CDR1 GTSNPN, CDR2 SVGIG (reference sequence). The CDR3 loop spans 13 amino acids. After removal of 2 bases from V and 7 bases from J, the junction contained 4 bases not matched to a gene. The CDR3 bases are TGTGCCTGGAGTAGACAGGGGGCGGGTGGCTACACCTTC. The encoded protein is CAWSRQGAGGYTF.

This clone appeared a few times. The genes are TRBV4-3 and TRBJ2-1, with 9 bases that match TRBD1. Looked up from germline, CDR1 is LGHNA and CDR2 is YSLEER. The CDR3 covers 14 residues. Losses at the gene ends were 4 bases for V and 6 bases for J; bases not matched to a gene: 4. The CDR3 loop is CASSPQDRGNEQFF. The DNA of the CDR3 is TGCGCCAGCAGCCCCCAGGACAGGGGCAATGAGCAGTTCTTC.

This clone was counted only a few times. The rearrangement joins TRBV18 to TRBJ2-3, with D unclear. Trimming stripped 8 bases from V and 1 base from J, with 10 bases between. Germline lookup yields CDR1 KGHSH and CDR2 LQKENI. This CDR3 is 13 amino acids long. The DNA of the CDR3 is TGTGCCAGCCTCGGGTTGGGCACAGATACGCAGTATTTT. It yields the protein CASLGLGTDTQYF.

The chain recombines TRBV7-9 with TRBJ1-6; D is unclear. V shed 5 bases and J shed 9 bases, with 17 bases lying between them. Germline V gene lookup returns CDR1 SEHNR and CDR2 FQNEAQ (reference sequence). The CDR3 is 15 residues long. CDR3 residues: CASSDPERVGSPLHF. The CDR3 DNA sequence: TGTGCCAGCAGCGACCCGGAGAGGGTGGGTTCACCCCTCCACTTT.

This clone has only a few counts. The gene calls are TRBV3-1 (or the pseudogene TRBV3-2) and TRBJ2-2, with 12 bases identical to TRBD2. The CDR3 has 14 residues. The junction had 2 bases not matched to a gene; V was cut back by 6 bases and J by 6 bases. Germline V gene sequence: CDR1 LGHDT, CDR2 YNNKEL (reference sequence). The CDR3 loop is CASRGLAGSGELFF. CDR3 nucleotides: TGTGCCAGCAGAGGACTAGCGGGATCCGGGGAGCTGTTTTTT.

V usage is TRBV7-9 and J usage is TRBJ2-1; a possible D gene is TRBD1 (5 bases). Germline CDR1 reads SEHNR; CDR2 reads FQNEAQ (reference sequence). Trimming took 5 bases from V and 5 from J, leaving 13 bases between them. The CDR3 covers 14 residues. CDR3 coding DNA: TGTGCCAGCAGCCCCAGGGTAGGAAACAATGAGCAGTTCTTC. This gives the protein CASSPRVGNNEQFF.

This clone was counted a few times. The chain joins TRBV7-9 to TRBJ1-3, with D uncertain. CDR1 and CDR2 from the germline V gene are SEHNR and FQNEAQ (reference sequence). Trimming left V 2 bases short and J 2 bases short, with 7 bases between. The CDR3 is 14 residues long. The CDR3 region is CASSLTRAGNTIYF. In DNA form, the CDR3 reads TGTGCCAGCAGCTTAACGAGGGCTGGAAACACCATATATTTT.

The chain joins TRBV7-9 to TRBJ1-3; 7 nucleotides agree with TRBD1. The V segment lost 3 bases and the J segment 3 bases; nucleotides outside the gene matches: 2. Germline assignment: CDR1 SEHNR and CDR2 FQNEAQ (reference sequence). CDR3 length equals 14 residues. Here the CDR3 DNA reads TGTGCCAGCAGCTTCGACAGGGATGGAAACACCATATATTTT. Translating gives CASSFDRDGNTIYF.

This clone showed up just a few times. CDR3 DNA sequence: TGTGCCAGAAGCTTAGGTGGACAGTGCAGTGTGGCCAACGTCCTGACTTTC. Amino acid sequence: CARSLGGQCSVANVLTF. The chain employs TRBV7-5 and TRBJ2-6; no DNA check was done on the table's D call, TRBD1. TRBV7-5 corresponds to a pseudogene. The CDR3 contains 17 residues.

The gene calls are TRBV4-3 and TRBJ1-2; D remains ambiguous. V lost 5 bases to trimming and J lost 7 bases, with 11 bases between them. Germline V gene sequence: CDR1 LGHNA, CDR2 YSLEER. The CDR3 sequence is 12 residues long. The CDR3 spells CASSGQLGGYTF. The CDR3, as DNA: TGCGCCAGCAGCGGTCAGCTAGGTGGCTACACCTTC.

The rearrangement uses TRBV19 and TRBJ1-2; TRBD1 aligns across 12 bases. In germline, CDR1 is LNHDA, CDR2 SQIVND (reference sequence). The V and J ends lost 1 base and 5 bases, in that order; junction bases with no gene match: 5. This CDR3 has 16 amino acids. The CDR3 coding sequence is TGTGCCAGTAGTATAGCCGGGACAGGGGGCGGATATGGCTACACCTTC. It specifies CASSIAGTGGGYGYTF.

The chain employs TRBV2 and TRBJ2-7, with 10 bases that match TRBD1. Per the germline V gene, CDR1 is SNHLY and CDR2 is FYNNEI. The CDR3 has 15 amino acids. V was clipped by 6 bases and J by 2 bases; unmatched bases: 7. The CDR3 DNA reads TGTGCCAGCAGCGGGACAGGGGCCGCTCCCTACGAGCAGTACTTC. Its protein product is CASSGTGAAPYEQYF.

J is TRBJ2-1 and V is TRBV18, with unresolved D. Germline assignment: CDR1 KGHSH and CDR2 LQKENI. The CDR3 is 14 residues long. The V and J ends lost 4 bases and 5 bases respectively, with 12 bases between them. This CDR3 is CASSLPPGNNEQFF. CDR3 sequence (DNA): TGTGCCAGCTCACTCCCGCCAGGCAACAATGAGCAGTTCTTC.

The J gene is TRBJ1-6, the V gene TRBV19, with 7 positions matching TRBD1. This CDR3 spans 18 amino acids. Germline V gene data show CDR1 as LNHDA and CDR2 as SQIVND (reference sequence). J gave up 0 bases and V 4 bases, and 9 bases lay outside the gene matches. The CDR3 nucleotides are TGTGCCAGTAGTACCTCCGACAGGGCAAGCTCCTATAATTCACCCCTCCACTTT. It codes for CASSTSDRASSYNSPLHF.

The CDR3 sequence is CASSYSRQGSGYTF. The CDR3 nucleotides are TGTGCCAGCAGTTACTCGAGACAGGGCAGCGGCTACACCTTC. The V and J genes are TRBV6-5 and TRBJ1-2; 7 bases map to TRBD1. The CDR3 runs 14 residues. Germline CDR1 is MNHEY and CDR2 is SVGAGI. The J segment lost 8 bases and the V segment lost 0 bases, leaving 6 bases of the junction unmatched.

This chain links TRBV27 with TRBJ2-5; 7 positions agree with TRBD2. Losses at the gene ends were 4 bases for V and 4 bases for J; bases not matched to a gene: 3. Germline CDR1 is MNHEY and CDR2 is SMNVEV (reference sequence). CDR3 size: 13 residues. This chain's CDR3 is CASSSGGGETQYF. The DNA of the CDR3 is TGTGCCAGCAGTTCTGGGGGGGGAGAGACCCAGTACTTC.

The chain uses TRBV28 and TRBJ2-1; 10 nucleotides agree with TRBD2. V shed 10 bases, J shed 4 bases, and the junction held 16 bases outside the gene matches. From germline, CDR1 is MDHEN and CDR2 SYDVKM. The CDR3 is 17 amino acids. The CDR3 nucleotides read TGTGCCACCCGGCCAGCGGGAGGGCCCCCAAAATACAATGAGCAGTTCTTC. Amino acid sequence: CATRPAGGPPKYNEQFF.

The J gene is TRBJ2-1, the V gene TRBV3-1 (or the pseudogene TRBV3-2); 15 bases line up with TRBD2. Germline V gene sequence: CDR1 LGHDT, CDR2 YNNKEL (reference sequence). Losses at the gene ends were 4 bases for V and 7 bases for J; bases not matched to a gene: 8. This CDR3 is built from 17 residues. DNA of the CDR3: TGTGCCAGCAGCCCCTGGACTAGCGGGAGGGGTGTGAATGAGCAGTTCTTC. Its translation is CASSPWTSGRGVNEQFF.

This chain uses TRBV14 with TRBJ2-3; D is perhaps TRBD2 (6 bases). Trimming shortened V by 4 bases and J by 4 bases, and 15 bases separated the two germline ends. The CDR3 is 15 residues long. Germline assignment: CDR1 SGHDN and CDR2 FVKESK. CDR3 sequence reads: CASSRDLSFSDTQYF. Here the CDR3 DNA reads TGTGCCAGCAGCCGGGACTTGTCCTTCTCAGATACGCAGTATTTT.

The rearrangement joins TRBV9 to TRBJ2-3, with TRBD2 identical over 8 bases. The ends lost 4 bases at V and 0 bases at J; junction bases unmatched: 10. The germline gives CDR1 SGDLS, CDR2 YYNGEE. CDR3 size: 17 residues. The chain's CDR3 is CASSPRGLGGSTDTQYF. CDR3 in DNA: TGTGCCAGCAGCCCGAGGGGACTAGGAGGGAGCACAGATACGCAGTATTTT.

J is TRBJ2-3 and V is TRBV7-6; possibly TRBD2 for D (5 bases). Germline V CDR1 and CDR2: SGHVS, FNYEAQ. The CDR3 spans 12 residues. Trimming removed 1 base from V and 8 bases from J, with 7 bases in between. The CDR3 nucleotides are TGTGCCAGCAGCTTAGTCGCGGGTACGCAGTATTTT. The encoded protein is CASSLVAGTQYF. Based on the CDR3 plus reference TRBV7-6 and TRBJ2-3, the full variable domain is GAGVSQSPRYKVTKRGQDVALRCDPISGHVSLYWYRQALGQGPEFLTYFNYEAQQDKSGLPNDRFSAERPEGSISTLTIQRTEQRDSAMYRCASSLVAGTQYFGPGTRLTVL.